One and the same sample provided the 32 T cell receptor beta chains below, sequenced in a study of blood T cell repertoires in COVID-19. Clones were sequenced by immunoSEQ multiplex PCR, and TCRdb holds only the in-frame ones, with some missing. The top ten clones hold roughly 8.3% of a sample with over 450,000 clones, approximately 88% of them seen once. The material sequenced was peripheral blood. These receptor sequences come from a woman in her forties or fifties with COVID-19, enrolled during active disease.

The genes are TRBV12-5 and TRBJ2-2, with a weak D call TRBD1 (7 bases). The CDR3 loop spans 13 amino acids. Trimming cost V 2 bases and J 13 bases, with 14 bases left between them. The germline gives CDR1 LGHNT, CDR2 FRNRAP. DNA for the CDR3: TGTGCTAGTGGTTTGCGTCAGGGGGGAGGGCTGTTTTTT. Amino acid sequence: CASGLRQGGGLFF.

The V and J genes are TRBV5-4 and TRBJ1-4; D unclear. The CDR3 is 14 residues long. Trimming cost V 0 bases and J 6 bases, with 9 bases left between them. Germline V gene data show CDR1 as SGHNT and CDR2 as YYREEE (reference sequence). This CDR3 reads CASSLDRVDEKLFF. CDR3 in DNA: TGTGCCAGCAGCTTGGACAGAGTGGATGAAAAACTGTTTTTT.

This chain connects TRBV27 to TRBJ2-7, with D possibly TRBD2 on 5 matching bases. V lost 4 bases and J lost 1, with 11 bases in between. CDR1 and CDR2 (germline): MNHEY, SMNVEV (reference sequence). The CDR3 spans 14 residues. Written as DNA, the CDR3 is TGTGCCAGCAGTTCCTCGGGGAGATCCTACGAGCAGTACTTC. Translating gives CASSSSGRSYEQYF.

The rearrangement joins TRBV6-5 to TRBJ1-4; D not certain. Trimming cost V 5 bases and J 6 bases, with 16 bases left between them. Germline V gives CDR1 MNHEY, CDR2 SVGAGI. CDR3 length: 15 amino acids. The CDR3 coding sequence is TGTGCCAGCAGTACCCGGAGGGCCATTGATGAAAAACTGTTTTTT. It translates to CASSTRRAIDEKLFF.

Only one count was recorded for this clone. The CDR3 region has the DNA TGTGCCATCAGTGAGTCGGGCGGGGGGCGCATCTATGGCTACACCTTC. It codes for CAISESGGGRIYGYTF. The V and J genes are TRBV10-3 and TRBJ1-2; tentatively, D is TRBD1 (6 bases). CDR1 is ENHRY, CDR2 SYGVKD, per germline. CDR3 size: 16 residues. V shed 0 bases and J shed 4 bases, with 15 bases lying between them.

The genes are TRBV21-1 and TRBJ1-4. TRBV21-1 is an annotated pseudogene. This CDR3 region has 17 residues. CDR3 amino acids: CASSNLQLAATNEKLFF. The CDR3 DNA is TGTGCCAGCAGCAATCTCCAGTTAGCCGCAACTAATGAAAAACTGTTTTTT.

The CDR3 region has the DNA TGTGCCAGAAGCCACGCCGGATGCAGAGCGGGCTCTGGAAACACCATATATTTT. Protein product: CARSHAGCRAGSGNTIYF. The J gene is TRBJ1-3, the V gene TRBV5-3, with D uncertain. TRBV5-3 is identified as an open reading frame with a role that is uncertain. Trimming pared 4 bases from V and 0 bases from J, leaving 20 bases between. The CDR3 length is 18 residues.

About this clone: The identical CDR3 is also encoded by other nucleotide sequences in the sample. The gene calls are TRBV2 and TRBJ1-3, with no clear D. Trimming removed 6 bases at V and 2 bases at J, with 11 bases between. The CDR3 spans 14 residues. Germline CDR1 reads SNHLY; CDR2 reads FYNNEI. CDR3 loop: CASSRSGAGNTIYF. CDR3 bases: TGTGCCAGCAGCCGATCCGGGGCTGGAAACACCATATATTTT.

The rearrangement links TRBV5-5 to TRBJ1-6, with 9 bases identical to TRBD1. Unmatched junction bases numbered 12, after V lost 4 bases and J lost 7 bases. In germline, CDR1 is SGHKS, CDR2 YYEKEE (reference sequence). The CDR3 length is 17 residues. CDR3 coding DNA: TGTGCCAGCAGCCGACTTCCCGGGACAGGGACCAATTCACCCCTCCACTTT. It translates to CASSRLPGTGTNSPLHF.

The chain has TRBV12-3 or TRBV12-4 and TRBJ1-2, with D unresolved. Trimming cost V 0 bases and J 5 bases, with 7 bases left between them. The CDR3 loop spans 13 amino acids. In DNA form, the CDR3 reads TGTGCCAGCAGTTTAGCGCGCACGTATGGCTACACCTTC. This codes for CASSLARTYGYTF.

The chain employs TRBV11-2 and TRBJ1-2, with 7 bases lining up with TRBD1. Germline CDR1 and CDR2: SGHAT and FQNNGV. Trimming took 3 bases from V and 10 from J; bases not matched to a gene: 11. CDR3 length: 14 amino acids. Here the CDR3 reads CASSFTTGVRDYTF. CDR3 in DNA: TGTGCCAGCAGCTTCACAACAGGGGTTCGCGACTACACCTTC.

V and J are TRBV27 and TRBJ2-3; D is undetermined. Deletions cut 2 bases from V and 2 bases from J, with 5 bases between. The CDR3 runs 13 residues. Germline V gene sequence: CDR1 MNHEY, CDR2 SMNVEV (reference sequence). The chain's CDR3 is CASSLDITDTQYF. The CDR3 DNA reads TGTGCCAGCAGTTTAGACATCACAGATACGCAGTATTTT.

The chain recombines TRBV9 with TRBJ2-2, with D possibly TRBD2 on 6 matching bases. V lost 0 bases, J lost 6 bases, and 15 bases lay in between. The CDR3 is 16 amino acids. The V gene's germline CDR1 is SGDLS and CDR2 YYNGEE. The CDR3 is CASSVAPREEAGELFF. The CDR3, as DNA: TGTGCCAGCAGCGTAGCTCCGAGGGAGGAGGCCGGGGAGCTGTTTTTT.

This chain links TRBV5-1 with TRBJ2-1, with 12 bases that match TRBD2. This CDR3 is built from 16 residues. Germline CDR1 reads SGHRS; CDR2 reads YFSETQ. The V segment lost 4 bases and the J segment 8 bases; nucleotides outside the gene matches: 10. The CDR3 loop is CASSPAPGLAGDEQFF. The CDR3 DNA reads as TGCGCCAGCAGCCCCGCACCGGGACTAGCGGGTGATGAGCAGTTCTTC.

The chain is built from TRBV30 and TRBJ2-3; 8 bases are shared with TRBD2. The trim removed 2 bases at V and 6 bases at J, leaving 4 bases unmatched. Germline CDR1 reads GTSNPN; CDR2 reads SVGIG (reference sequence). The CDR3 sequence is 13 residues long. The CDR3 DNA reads TGTGCCTGGAGTAGTAGCGGGGTTGATACGCAGTATTTT. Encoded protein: CAWSSSGVDTQYF.

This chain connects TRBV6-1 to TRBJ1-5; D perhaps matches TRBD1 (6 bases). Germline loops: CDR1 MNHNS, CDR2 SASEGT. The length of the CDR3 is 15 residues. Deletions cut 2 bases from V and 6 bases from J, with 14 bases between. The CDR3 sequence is CASSEWVGAGQPQHF. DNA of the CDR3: TGTGCCAGCAGTGAATGGGTGGGGGCCGGTCAGCCCCAGCATTTT.

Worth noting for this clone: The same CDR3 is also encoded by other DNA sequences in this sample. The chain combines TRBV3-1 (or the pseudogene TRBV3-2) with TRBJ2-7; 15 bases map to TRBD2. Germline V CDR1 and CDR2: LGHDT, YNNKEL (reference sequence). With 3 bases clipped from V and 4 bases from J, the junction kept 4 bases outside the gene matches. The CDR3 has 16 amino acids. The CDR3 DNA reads TGTGCCAGCAGCCAGGGACTAGCGGGGGGACCTTACGAGCAGTACTTC. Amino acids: CASSQGLAGGPYEQYF.

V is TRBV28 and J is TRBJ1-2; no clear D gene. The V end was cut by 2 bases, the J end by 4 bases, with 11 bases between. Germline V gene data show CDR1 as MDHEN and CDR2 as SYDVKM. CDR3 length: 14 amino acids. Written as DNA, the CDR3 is TGTGCCAGCAGTTTACTCGGGGTACGCTATGGCTACACCTTC. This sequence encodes CASSLLGVRYGYTF.

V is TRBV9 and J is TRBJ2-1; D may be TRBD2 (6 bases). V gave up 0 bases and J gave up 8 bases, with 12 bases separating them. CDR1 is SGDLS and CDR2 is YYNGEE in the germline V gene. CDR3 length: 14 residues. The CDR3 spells CASSVVGGFDEQFF. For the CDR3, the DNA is TGTGCCAGCAGCGTAGTAGGAGGGTTCGATGAGCAGTTCTTC.

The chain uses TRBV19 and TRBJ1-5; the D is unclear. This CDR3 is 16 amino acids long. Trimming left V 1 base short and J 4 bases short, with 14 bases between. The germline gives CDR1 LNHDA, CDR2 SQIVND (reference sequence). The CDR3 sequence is CASSIVWPTNNQPQHF. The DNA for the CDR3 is TGTGCCAGTAGTATAGTTTGGCCCACGAATAATCAGCCCCAGCATTTT.

CDR3 sequence: CASRQRQGAQPQHF. CDR3 bases: TGTGCCAGTAGGCAGAGACAGGGGGCTCAGCCCCAGCATTTT. V gene TRBV2 combines with J gene TRBJ1-5, with 10 bases fitting TRBD1. V gave up 9 bases and J gave up 6 bases; unmatched junction bases: 8. Germline V gives CDR1 SNHLY, CDR2 FYNNEI. The CDR3 has 14 residues.

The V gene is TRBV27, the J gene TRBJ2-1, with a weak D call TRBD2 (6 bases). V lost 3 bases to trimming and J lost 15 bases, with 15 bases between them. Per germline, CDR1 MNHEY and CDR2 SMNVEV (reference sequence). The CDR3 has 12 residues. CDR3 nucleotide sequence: TGTGCCAGCAGTTTCTTTGTGGGAGGTCCGTTCTTC. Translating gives CASSFFVGGPFF.

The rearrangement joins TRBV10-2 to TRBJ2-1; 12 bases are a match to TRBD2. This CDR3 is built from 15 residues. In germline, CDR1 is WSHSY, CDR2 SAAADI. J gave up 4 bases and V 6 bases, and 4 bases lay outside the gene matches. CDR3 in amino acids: CASRQTSGGYNEQFF. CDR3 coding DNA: TGCGCCAGCAGACAGACTAGCGGGGGATACAATGAGCAGTTCTTC.

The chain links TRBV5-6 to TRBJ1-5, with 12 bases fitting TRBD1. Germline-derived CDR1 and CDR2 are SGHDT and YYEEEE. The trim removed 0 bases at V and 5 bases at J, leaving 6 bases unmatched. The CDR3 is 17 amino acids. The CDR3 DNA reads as TGTGCCAGCAGCTTGGGTAGGGACAGGGGGCCAGATCAGCCCCAGCATTTT. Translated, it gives CASSLGRDRGPDQPQHF.

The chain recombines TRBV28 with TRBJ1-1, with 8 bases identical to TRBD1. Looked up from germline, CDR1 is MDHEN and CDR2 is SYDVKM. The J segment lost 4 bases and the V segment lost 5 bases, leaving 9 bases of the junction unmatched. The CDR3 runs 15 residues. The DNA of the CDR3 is TGTGCCAGCAGTCCCCGGACAGGGTTGGGCACTGAAGCTTTCTTT. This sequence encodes CASSPRTGLGTEAFF.

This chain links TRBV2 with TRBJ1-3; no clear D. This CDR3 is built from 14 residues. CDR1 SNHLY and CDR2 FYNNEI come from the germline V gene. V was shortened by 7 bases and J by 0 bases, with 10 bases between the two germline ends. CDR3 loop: CASTSGISGNTIYF. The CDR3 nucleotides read TGTGCCAGCACCTCCGGGATCTCTGGAAACACCATATATTTT.

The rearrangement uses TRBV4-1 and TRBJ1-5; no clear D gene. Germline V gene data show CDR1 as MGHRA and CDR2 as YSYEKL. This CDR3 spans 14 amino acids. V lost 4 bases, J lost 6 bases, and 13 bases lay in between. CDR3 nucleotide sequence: TGCGCCAGCAGCCTAAACCTTCAAGCTCAGCCCCAGCATTTT. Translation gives CASSLNLQAQPQHF.

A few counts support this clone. The CDR3 reads CASSLSGREGYTF. The CDR3 DNA reads as TGTGCCAGCAGTTTATCGGGGAGGGAAGGCTACACCTTC. The gene calls are TRBV27 and TRBJ1-2; D unresolved. This CDR3 has 13 amino acids. Germline values: CDR1 MNHEY, CDR2 SMNVEV (reference sequence). The ends were cut back, 0 bases at V and 8 bases at J, with 10 bases in the middle.

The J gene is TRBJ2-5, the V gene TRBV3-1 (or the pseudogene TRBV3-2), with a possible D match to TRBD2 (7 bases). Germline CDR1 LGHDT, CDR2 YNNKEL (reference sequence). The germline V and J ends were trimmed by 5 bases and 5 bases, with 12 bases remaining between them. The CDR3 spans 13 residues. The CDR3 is CASSAGARETQYF. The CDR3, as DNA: TGTGCCAGCAGCGCGGGGGCGCGCGAGACCCAGTACTTC.

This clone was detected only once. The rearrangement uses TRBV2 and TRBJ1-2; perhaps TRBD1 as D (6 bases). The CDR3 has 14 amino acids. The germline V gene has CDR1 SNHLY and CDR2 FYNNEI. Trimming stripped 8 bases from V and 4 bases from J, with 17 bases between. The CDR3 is CASLPQGAAYGYTF. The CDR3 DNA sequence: TGTGCCAGCCTCCCACAGGGAGCTGCCTATGGCTACACCTTC.

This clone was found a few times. The CDR3 DNA reads TGTGCCAGCAGTTTAATGAGGGGGCGTGCAGCTTTCTTT. It codes for CASSLMRGRAAFF. The chain joins TRBV28 to TRBJ1-1; 7 nucleotides match TRBD1. The germline V gene encodes CDR1 MDHEN and CDR2 SYDVKM. The CDR3 length is 13 residues. The V gene end was trimmed by 2 bases and the J gene end by 10 bases; junction bases not matched to a gene: 7. Together with reference TRBV28 and TRBJ1-1, the CDR3 gives the full variable domain: DVKVTQSSRYLVKRTGEKVFLECVQDMDHENMFWYRQDPGLGLRLIYFSYDVKMKEKGDIPEGYSVSREKKERFSLILESASTNQTSMYLCASSLMRGRAAFFGQGTRLTVV.

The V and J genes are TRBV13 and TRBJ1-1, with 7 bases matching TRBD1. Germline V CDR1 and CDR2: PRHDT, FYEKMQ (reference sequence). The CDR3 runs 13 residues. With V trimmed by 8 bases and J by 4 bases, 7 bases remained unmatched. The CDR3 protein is CASSRGTATEAFF. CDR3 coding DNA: TGTGCCAGCTCCCGAGGGACAGCCACTGAAGCTTTCTTT. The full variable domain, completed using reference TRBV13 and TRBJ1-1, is AAGVIQSPRHLIKEKRETATLKCYPIPRHDTVYWYQQGPGQDPQFLISFYEKMQSDKGSIPDRFSAQQFSDYHSELNMSSLELGDSALYFCASSRGTATEAFFGQGTRLTVV.